This T cell receptor beta chain originates from a study of OX40 agonist ivuxolimab in advanced cancers. The CDR3 sequence is 15 residues long. The germline V gene encodes CDR1 LNHDA and CDR2 SQIVND (reference sequence). Trimming removed 6 bases from V and 4 bases from J, with 13 bases in between. Sequencing used immunoSEQ multiplex PCR; TCRdb keeps in-frame clones, though not all of them. Of roughly 60,000 clones listed, about 86% are singletons. This clonotype was obtained from an adult with an advanced solid tumor such as melanoma, head and neck, liver or kidney cancer. This chain links TRBV19 with TRBJ2-6, with D unclear. The sample consisted of CD4+ or CD8+ T cells sorted from blood, taken in a trial of the OX40 agonist ivuxolimab. CDR3 DNA sequence: TGTGCCAGTAGCGAACAAATCTCCGGGGCCAACGTCCTGACTTTC. Translated, it gives CASSEQISGANVLTF.